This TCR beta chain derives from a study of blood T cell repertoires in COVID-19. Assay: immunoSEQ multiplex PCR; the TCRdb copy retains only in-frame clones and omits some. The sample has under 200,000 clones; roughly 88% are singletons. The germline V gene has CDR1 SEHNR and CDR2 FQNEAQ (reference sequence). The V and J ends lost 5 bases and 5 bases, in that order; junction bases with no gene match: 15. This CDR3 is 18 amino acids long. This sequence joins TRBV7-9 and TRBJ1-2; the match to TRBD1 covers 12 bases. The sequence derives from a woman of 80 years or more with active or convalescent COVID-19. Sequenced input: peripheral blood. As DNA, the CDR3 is TGTGCCAGCAGCCAACCCAAATCCGGGACAGGGGGCGAGTATGGCTACACCTTC. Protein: CASSQPKSGTGGEYGYTF. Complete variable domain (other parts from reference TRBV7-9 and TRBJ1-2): DTGVSQNPRHKITKRGQNVTFRCDPISEHNRLYWYRQTLGQGPEFLTYFQNEAQLEKSRLLSDRFSAERPKGSFSTLEIQRTEQGDSAMYLCASSQPKSGTGGEYGYTFGSGTRLTVV.